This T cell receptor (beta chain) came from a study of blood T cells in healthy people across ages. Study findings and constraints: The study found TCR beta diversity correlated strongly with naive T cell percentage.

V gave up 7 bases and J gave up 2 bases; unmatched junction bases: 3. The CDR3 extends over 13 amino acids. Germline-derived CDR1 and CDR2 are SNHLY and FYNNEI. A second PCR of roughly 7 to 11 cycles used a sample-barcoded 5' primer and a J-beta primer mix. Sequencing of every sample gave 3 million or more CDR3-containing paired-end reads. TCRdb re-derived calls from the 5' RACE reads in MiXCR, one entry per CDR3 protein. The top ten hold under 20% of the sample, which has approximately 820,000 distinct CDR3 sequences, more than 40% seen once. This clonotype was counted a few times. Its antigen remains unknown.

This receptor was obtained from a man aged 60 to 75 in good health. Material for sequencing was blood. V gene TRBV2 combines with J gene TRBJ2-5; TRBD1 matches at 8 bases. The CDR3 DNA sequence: TGTGCCAGCACTGGACAGGGACAAGAGACCCAGTACTTC. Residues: CASTGQGQETQYF.